The 25 T cell receptor beta chains presented below share a single source sample, sequenced in a study of STAT3 mutations in large granular lymphocyte leukemia. Broader study findings: Every T-LGLL patient had at least one immunodominant TCRbeta clonotype.

Profiled with immunoSEQ multiplex PCR; TCRdb holds only in-frame clones, not every one. This sample carries approximately 22,000 clones, 94% of them seen once, and the ten largest clones take about 6.8%. Their antigens remain unidentified. The specimen sequenced was peripheral blood mononuclear cells. These receptors all stem from a man in his forties with T-cell large granular lymphocyte leukemia. Some clones in this sample may be carry-over from other donors' samples.

V is TRBV6-1 and J is TRBJ1-6; the D gene is possibly TRBD1 (5 bases). Germline V lookup: CDR1 MNHNS, CDR2 SASEGT. V lost 0 bases and J lost 9, with 12 bases in between. This CDR3 spans 15 amino acids. CDR3 DNA sequence: TGTGCCAGCAGTGAAGCATCTGGTGGGGCTTCACCCCTCCACTTT. This sequence encodes CASSEASGGASPLHF.

The V and J genes are TRBV5-1 and TRBJ1-1; D perhaps matches TRBD1 (5 bases). Germline CDR1 reads SGHRS; CDR2 reads YFSETQ. The length of the CDR3 is 15 residues. V was clipped by 0 bases and J by 1 base, with 10 bases between them. The CDR3 nucleotides are TGCGCCAGCAGCTTGGCACAGACAGCGAACACTGAAGCTTTCTTT. This translates into CASSLAQTANTEAFF.

The CDR3, as DNA: TGTGCCAGCAGCTACACAGATACGCAGTATTTT. Translating it yields CASSYTDTQYF. J is TRBJ2-3 and V is TRBV7-9; D is unclear. The CDR3 consists of 11 residues. CDR1 is SEHNR, CDR2 FQNEAQ, per germline (reference sequence). With 4 bases removed from V and 2 bases from J, the gap between germline ends came to 1 base. The full variable domain, its missing parts supplied by reference TRBV7-9 and TRBJ2-3, is DTGVSQNPRHKITKRGQNVTFRCDPISEHNRLYWYRQTLGQGPEFLTYFQNEAQLEKSRLLSDRFSAERPKGSFSTLEIQRTEQGDSAMYLCASSYTDTQYFGPGTRLTVL.

The chain combines TRBV29-1 with TRBJ1-2; no definite D call. Per the germline V gene, CDR1 is SQVTM and CDR2 is ANQGSEA. The CDR3 extends over 14 amino acids. Trimming stripped 0 bases from V and 9 bases from J, with 17 bases between. In nucleotides, the CDR3 is TGCAGCGTTGAAGATGGCTTCCCCGGGGTGAGCTACACCTTC. Translating gives CSVEDGFPGVSYTF.

J is TRBJ1-1 and V is TRBV28, with 8 nucleotides matching TRBD1. CDR1 MDHEN and CDR2 SYDVKM come from the germline V gene. Trimming took 4 bases from V and 0 from J; bases not matched to a gene: 4. The CDR3 covers 15 residues. This CDR3 is CASSSRTGLNTEAFF. The CDR3 bases are TGTGCCAGCAGTTCTCGGACAGGGCTGAACACTGAAGCTTTCTTT.

This CDR3 reads CASSLESAAGGYTF. CDR3 bases: TGCGCCAGCAGCTTGGAGTCTGCCGCGGGCGGCTACACCTTC. J is TRBJ1-2 and V is TRBV5-1; no firm D call. Looked up from germline, CDR1 is SGHRS and CDR2 is YFSETQ. CDR3 size: 14 residues. V lost 0 bases to trimming and J lost 8 bases, with 14 bases between them.

This clone is a singleton in its sample. This chain links TRBV6-5 with TRBJ1-5; D is possibly TRBD1 (5 bases). V was trimmed by 6 bases and J by 11 bases, leaving 17 bases between them. The CDR3 covers 13 residues. In germline, CDR1 is MNHEY, CDR2 SVGAGI. The CDR3 bases are TGTGCCAGCAGCCCCCGGGGCCCGTGGTCCCAGCATTTT. This codes for CASSPRGPWSQHF.

V is TRBV29-1 and J is TRBJ2-7, with TRBD2 matching over 7 bases. The V and J ends lost 6 bases and 7 bases, in that order; junction bases with no gene match: 12. Germline CDR1 and CDR2: SQVTM and ANQGSEA. The CDR3 has 13 residues. This CDR3 reads CSVEGLLEREQYF. CDR3 bases: TGCAGCGTGGAGGGACTACTGGAACGGGAGCAGTACTTC.

The rearrangement uses TRBV5-1 and TRBJ1-1; TRBD1 aligns across 8 bases. With V trimmed by 4 bases and J by 0 bases, 17 bases remained unmatched. CDR3 length: 19 residues. Germline V gives CDR1 SGHRS, CDR2 YFSETQ. This CDR3 is CASSVGRTGRGLMNTEAFF. The DNA of the CDR3 is TGCGCCAGCAGCGTAGGCCGGACAGGGAGGGGGCTCATGAACACTGAAGCTTTCTTT.

The chain joins TRBV30 to TRBJ1-1; D is uncertain. Per germline, CDR1 GTSNPN and CDR2 SVGIG (reference sequence). There are 12 residues in the CDR3. Trimming took 0 bases from V and 2 from J, leaving 4 bases between them. CDR3 amino acids: CAWSVFNTEAFF. For the CDR3, the DNA is TGTGCCTGGAGTGTCTTTAACACTGAAGCTTTCTTT.

This clone appeared once. The J gene is TRBJ2-3, the V gene TRBV9; no firm D call. CDR3 length: 12 residues. From germline, CDR1 is SGDLS and CDR2 YYNGEE. V gave up 2 bases and J gave up 1 base, with 2 bases separating them. The CDR3 region has the DNA TGTGCCAGCAGCGTCGGCACAGATACGCAGTATTTT. Amino acids: CASSVGTDTQYF. The complete variable domain, with remaining parts taken from reference TRBV9 and TRBJ2-3, reads DSGVTQTPKHLITATGQRVTLRCSPRSGDLSVYWYQQSLDQGLQFLIQYYNGEERAKGNILERFSAQQFPDLHSELNLSSLELGDSALYFCASSVGTDTQYFGPGTRLTVL.

The rearrangement links TRBV11-3 to TRBJ2-7, with D perhaps matching TRBD1 or TRBD2 (5 bases each). The germline V gene encodes CDR1 SGHNT and CDR2 YENEEA. CDR3 length equals 14 residues. The V gene lost 1 base and the J gene lost 3 bases, with 10 bases spanning the gap. The DNA for the CDR3 is TGTGCCAGCAGCTTAGGGGACGGTAACTACGAGCAGTACTTC. It encodes CASSLGDGNYEQYF. Full variable domain (missing parts from reference TRBV11-3 and TRBJ2-7): EAGVVQSPRYKIIEKKQPVAFWCNPISGHNTLYWYLQNLGQGPELLIRYENEEAVDDSQLPKDRFSAERLKGVDSTLKIQPAELGDSAVYLCASSLGDGNYEQYFGPGTRLTVT.

The CDR3 reads CASSQDTLTVYGYTF. The DNA for the CDR3 is TGCGCCAGCAGCCAAGATACCTTGACAGTCTATGGCTACACCTTC. The V call is TRBV4-1, the J call TRBJ1-2, with a weak D call TRBD1 (5 bases). Trimming took 0 bases from V and 4 from J, leaving 12 bases between them. The germline gives CDR1 MGHRA, CDR2 YSYEKL. The CDR3 sequence is 15 residues long.

In regard to this clone: The same CDR3 also results from other DNA sequences found in this sample. CDR3 loop: CASSPGQGVYNEQFF. The CDR3 nucleotides are TGTGCCAGCAGCCCCGGACAGGGGGTTTACAATGAGCAGTTCTTC. The chain has TRBV7-9 and TRBJ2-1; 10 bases line up with TRBD1. V gave up 5 bases and J gave up 4 bases; unmatched junction bases: 5. The germline gives CDR1 SEHNR, CDR2 FQNEAQ (reference sequence). This CDR3 is built from 15 residues.

The chain employs TRBV18 and TRBJ2-7; no firm D call. Germline loops: CDR1 KGHSH, CDR2 LQKENI. The CDR3 is 14 amino acids. Trimming removed 6 bases at V and 4 bases at J, with 16 bases between. Here the CDR3 DNA reads TGTGCCAGCTCTCCTACCCGGGCGACTTACGAGCAGTACTTC. Protein: CASSPTRATYEQYF. The variable domain in full, with the rest retrieved from reference TRBV18 and TRBJ2-7, is NAGVMQNPRHLVRRRGQEARLRCSPMKGHSHVYWYRQLPEEGLKFMVYLQKENIIDESGMPKERFSAEFPKEGPSILRIQQVVRGDSAAYFCASSPTRATYEQYFGPGTRLTVT.

The gene calls are TRBV5-1 and TRBJ1-1; perhaps TRBD1 as D (6 bases). The CDR3 spans 16 residues. The V and J ends lost 2 bases and 0 bases respectively, with 14 bases between them. Germline lookup yields CDR1 SGHRS and CDR2 YFSETQ. CDR3 in amino acids: CASSLGGRGMNTEAFF. In nucleotides, the CDR3 is TGCGCCAGCAGCTTAGGGGGGCGGGGGATGAACACTGAAGCTTTCTTT.

The J gene is TRBJ2-1, the V gene TRBV7-7; D is perhaps TRBD1 or TRBD2 (5 bases each). This CDR3 has 15 residues. The V end lost 1 base, the J end lost 5 bases, and 12 bases lay between the germline ends. CDR1 and CDR2 (germline): SSHAT, FNYEAQ (reference sequence). The CDR3 bases are TGTGCCAGCAGCTTAGGAGGGGATAGGAACAATGAGCAGTTCTTC. As protein: CASSLGGDRNNEQFF.

The V gene is TRBV5-1, the J gene TRBJ1-2, with D maybe TRBD1 (6 bases). Looked up from germline, CDR1 is SGHRS and CDR2 is YFSETQ. V lost 2 bases and J 4 bases, leaving 12 bases between the germline ends. The CDR3 extends over 14 amino acids. The CDR3 DNA sequence: TGCGCCAGCAGCTTATCGGACAGCCTCTATGGCTACACCTTC. It translates to CASSLSDSLYGYTF.

This clone has a handful of counts. CDR3 in amino acids: CASRQDYGYTF. The DNA for the CDR3 is TGTGCCAGCAGGCAGGATTATGGCTACACCTTC. This rearrangement joins TRBV28 to TRBJ1-2, with D unclear. Germline values: CDR1 MDHEN, CDR2 SYDVKM. The V end was cut by 6 bases, the J end by 5 bases, with 7 bases between. This CDR3 is built from 11 residues.

The V gene is TRBV19, the J gene TRBJ2-7; TRBD2 matches 14 bases. V gave up 3 bases and J gave up 3 bases; unmatched junction bases: 7. The CDR3 sequence is 17 residues long. Germline loops: CDR1 LNHDA, CDR2 SQIVND (reference sequence). The CDR3 sequence: CASSMGLAGEIRYEQYF. The CDR3 DNA follows: TGTGCCAGTAGTATGGGACTAGCGGGGGAGATTCGCTACGAGCAGTACTTC.

This sequence joins TRBV19 and TRBJ1-5, with 11 bases matching TRBD1. Trimming cost V 4 bases and J 7 bases; bases outside gene matches: 6. Germline V CDR1 and CDR2: LNHDA, SQIVND (reference sequence). The CDR3 length is 15 residues. CDR3 protein: CASSKDRGRGQPQHF. The CDR3 coding sequence is TGTGCCAGTAGTAAGGACAGGGGGCGCGGGCAGCCCCAGCATTTT.

V usage is TRBV6-5 and J usage is TRBJ1-1, with D possibly being TRBD1 (5 bases). V shed 5 bases and J shed 11 bases, with 18 bases lying between them. Germline CDR1 and CDR2: MNHEY and SVGAGI. This CDR3 is built from 13 residues. Written as DNA, the CDR3 is TGTGCCAGCAGTACGGCACCTGGGACCAGGGCTTTCTTT. This gives the protein CASSTAPGTRAFF.

This chain uses TRBV10-3 with TRBJ2-5; D remains ambiguous. The V end lost 5 bases, the J end lost 1 base, and 11 bases lay between the germline ends. This CDR3 comprises 14 residues. Germline CDR1 and CDR2: ENHRY and SYGVKD. CDR3 DNA sequence: TGTGCCATCAGTTTCGTATCAACCCAAGAGACCCAGTACTTC. Its translation is CAISFVSTQETQYF.

V is TRBV5-6 and J is TRBJ1-2; D is uncertain. Germline V gene lookup returns CDR1 SGHDT and CDR2 YYEEEE. There are 12 residues in the CDR3. Trimming left V 3 bases short and J 4 bases short, with 7 bases between. CDR3 in DNA: TGTGCCAGCAGCTCGGGGAGCTATGGCTACACCTTC. Its protein is CASSSGSYGYTF.

The chain joins TRBV7-9 to TRBJ2-1, with 8 bases that match TRBD2. V dropped 7 bases and J dropped 3; count of bases not matched to a gene: 8. This CDR3 comprises 15 residues. From germline, CDR1 is SEHNR and CDR2 FQNEAQ (reference sequence). This CDR3 reads CASIDPGGHYNEQFF. Here the CDR3 DNA reads TGTGCCAGCATCGATCCGGGGGGGCACTACAATGAGCAGTTCTTC.